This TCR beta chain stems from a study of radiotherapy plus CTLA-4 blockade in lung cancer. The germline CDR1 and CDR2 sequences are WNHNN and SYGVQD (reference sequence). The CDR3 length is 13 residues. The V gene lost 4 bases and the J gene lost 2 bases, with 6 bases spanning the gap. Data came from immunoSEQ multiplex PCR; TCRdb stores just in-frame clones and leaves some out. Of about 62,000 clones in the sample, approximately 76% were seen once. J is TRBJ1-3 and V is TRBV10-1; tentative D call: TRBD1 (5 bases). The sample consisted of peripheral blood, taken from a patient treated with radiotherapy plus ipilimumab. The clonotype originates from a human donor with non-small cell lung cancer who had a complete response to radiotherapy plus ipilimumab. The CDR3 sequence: CASSVDTGNTIYF. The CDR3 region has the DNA TGCGCCAGCAGTGTGGACACTGGAAACACCATATATTTT.